Described below is a single T cell receptor beta chain sequence and its context. As for time point: postoperative day 105 after intestinal transplantation (dayNNNN = postoperative day). This entry comes from a study of graft-versus-host responses after intestinal transplantation. The CDR3 is made up of 15 amino acids. Per the germline V gene, CDR1 is SGHDT and CDR2 is YYEEEE. The J segment lost 10 bases and the V segment lost 2 bases, leaving 8 bases of the junction unmatched. Produced via immunoSEQ multiplex PCR; TCRdb's table is partial and in-frame only. Among approximately 11,000 clones listed, approximately 90% were seen once.

The sample consisted of PBMCs, taken 105 days after intestinal transplantation. This clonotype was obtained from a human patient who received an intestinal transplant, so some T cells may come from the graft donor. V and J are TRBV5-6 and TRBJ2-1; the match to TRBD2 covers 11 bases. CDR3 nucleotide sequence: TGTGCCAGCAGCTTCCTACTAGCGGGAGCGGAAGAGCAGTTCTTC. Protein: CASSFLLAGAEEQFF.